The TCR beta chain under discussion was sequenced for a study of shared clonotypes between healthy human individuals. Several immunoSEQ plates received, in even portions, the genomic DNA of each subset. Here immunoSEQ multiplex PCR was the method, and the copy in TCRdb shows in-frame clones only, minus some. The sample consists of roughly 2.5 million clones, around 94% of them appearing once. Germline V CDR1 and CDR2: SGHNT, YYREEE (reference sequence). The CDR3 extends over 15 amino acids. With 0 bases clipped from V and 1 base from J, the junction kept 4 bases outside the gene matches. The clonotype originates from a man between 18 and 35 years old in good health. Sample: naive CD4+ T cells sorted from blood. The subset denotes: CD45RA+ positively selected. V gene TRBV5-4 combines with J gene TRBJ2-7, with 7 nucleotides matching TRBD1. The CDR3 sequence is CASSLDPGQSYEQYF. The CDR3 DNA is TGTGCCAGCAGCTTGGACCCGGGACAGTCCTACGAGCAGTACTTC.